Listed below are T cell receptor beta chains from one sample, sequenced in a study of identical twins. TCRdb redid the calling of the 5' RACE reads with MiXCR, one entry per CDR3 protein. The sample carries some 330,000 distinct CDR3 sequences, approximately 8.7% recorded once. Sequenced material: naive T cells sorted from blood. These receptors all stem from a woman between 50 and 59 years old in good health. The CDR3 runs from the conserved cysteine through the conserved F or W. A D gene is named only where the DNA matches it firmly. The size field is filled for only some rows; it gives once, few, many or a size class.

j_call clone_size d_call v_call cdr3_nt cdr3_aa
TRBJ2-1 few . TRBV25-1 TGTGCCAGCAGTGAATCGGTTAGCCTCAATGAGCAGTTCTTC CASSESVSLNEQFF
TRBJ2-3 . . TRBV12-3/TRBV12-4 TGTGCCAGCAGTTTTAGCGGAACCTTCACAGATACGCAGTATTTT CASSFSGTFTDTQYF
TRBJ2-2 many . TRBV4-1 TGCGCCAGCAGCCCCGGGGGTTTTCGGGACCACTCCGGGGAGCTGTTTTTT CASSPGGFRDHSGELFF
TRBJ1-1 few . TRBV11-3 TGTGCCAGCCGGAAGGGCCTAAACACTGAAGCTTTCTTT CASRKGLNTEAFF
TRBJ2-1 few . TRBV21-1 TGTGCCAGCAGCAAGTGGGTCTGGCGGGAGAGTCAGTTCTTC CASSKWVWRESQFF
TRBJ2-7 many . TRBV25-1 TGTGCCAGCAGTTCGGACCCCCCCGGCTACGAGCAGTACTTC CASSSDPPGYEQYF
TRBJ2-4 . . TRBV12-3/TRBV12-4 TGTGCCAGCAGCCATCAGGGGTATGGCAAAAACATTCAGTACTTC CASSHQGYGKNIQYF
TRBJ2-1 few TRBD2 TRBV9 TGTGCCAGCAGCGTGGGGACTAGCGGGAATGAGCAGTTCTTC CASSVGTSGNEQFF
TRBJ2-7 few . TRBV27 TGTGCCAGCACCCATAGCGTTGGGGGATACGAGCAGTACTTC CASTHSVGGYEQYF
TRBJ2-3 . . TRBV12-3/TRBV12-4 TGTGCCAGCAGTTTTTTAACAGGATACACAGATACGCAGTATTTT CASSFLTGYTDTQYF
TRBJ2-2 many . TRBV3-1 TGTGCCAGCACCATCGGACTGAACACCGGGGAGCTGTTTTTT CASTIGLNTGELFF
TRBJ1-4 many . TRBV11-2 TGTGCCAGCAGCTCGGGAGGGGGAATTTCTGAAAAACTGTTTTTT CASSSGGGISEKLFF
TRBJ2-7 . TRBD2 TRBV7-6 TGTGCCAGCAGCTTAGCGGGAGGGCAGATCGACGAGCAGTACTTC CASSLAGGQIDEQYF
TRBJ1-1 many . TRBV5-1 TGCGCCAGCAGCCAAGAGGGGGGCACTGAAGCTTTCTTT CASSQEGGTEAFF
TRBJ2-1 . TRBD2 TRBV6-5 TGTGCCAGCAGTTACTCGCGTAGCGGGAGGGCCTACAATGAGCAGTTCTTC CASSYSRSGRAYNEQFF
TRBJ2-3 few TRBD2 TRBV29-1 TGCGTCATTGGGGGGGGCACAGATACGCAGTATTTT CVIGGGTDTQYF
TRBJ1-1 few . TRBV27 TGTGCCAGCAGTTTATTAATGGACACTGAAGCTTTCTTT CASSLLMDTEAFF
TRBJ2-3 few . TRBV20-1 TGCAGTGCTAGAGTTCGGGAAGGAGGTACGCAGTATTTT CSARVREGGTQYF
TRBJ2-1 few . TRBV20-1 TGCAGTGCTTTATTTCGTACTACCTACAATGAGCAGTTCTTC CSALFRTTYNEQFF
TRBJ2-4 many TRBD1 TRBV29-1 TGCAGCGTGACAGGGGGTGGCATTCAGTACTTC CSVTGGGIQYF
TRBJ2-7 few . TRBV20-1 TGCAGTGCTAGAGATGGGCAGGCCGTTTCCTACGAGCAGTACTTC CSARDGQAVSYEQYF
TRBJ2-7 few TRBD1 TRBV14 TGTGCCAGCAGCCTACCCGGGACAGGGGACTACGAGCAGTACTTC CASSLPGTGDYEQYF
TRBJ2-5 . TRBD2 TRBV7-8 TGTGCCAGCAGCTGGACTAGCGGCATTGGAGAGACCCAGTACTTC CASSWTSGIGETQYF
TRBJ2-3 many TRBD2 TRBV7-2 TGTGCCAGCAGCTTAGGTCCGGGACTAGCGCAGGCAGATACGCAGTATTTT CASSLGPGLAQADTQYF
TRBJ2-1 . . TRBV12-3/TRBV12-4 TGTGCCAGCAGTTCAGGGATAAATGAGCAGTTCTTC CASSSGINEQFF
TRBJ2-1 few . TRBV24-1 TGTGCCACCGACGGGGGTACCTACAATGAGCAGTTCTTC CATDGGTYNEQFF
TRBJ1-1 few . TRBV7-8 TGTGCCAGCAGCTTAGAGCCCGGGACATTGAGTACTGAAGCTTTCTTT CASSLEPGTLSTEAFF
TRBJ1-5 . TRBD1 TRBV7-2 TGTGCCAGCAGCCCAAACAGGGGCACCCCTCAGCCCCAGCATTTT CASSPNRGTPQPQHF
TRBJ1-2 many . TRBV20-1 TGCAGTGCTAGAGAGGACAGTAACTATGGCTACACCTTC CSAREDSNYGYTF
TRBJ2-7 few . TRBV12-3/TRBV12-4 TGTGCCAGCAGTTTAGGGGGCCCCAGCGGATCCTACGAGCAGTACTTC CASSLGGPSGSYEQYF
TRBJ1-1 few TRBD1 TRBV20-1 TGCAGTGCTATGGGACAGCCGAACACTGAAGCTTTCTTT CSAMGQPNTEAFF
TRBJ2-7 . . TRBV10-2 TGCGCCAGCAGTCGGCCGGGAGAAGGGTACGAGCAGTACTTC CASSRPGEGYEQYF
TRBJ2-5 many . TRBV29-1 TGCAGCGTTGTGTGGGGCCCGGGGGAAGAGACCCAGTACTTC CSVVWGPGEETQYF
TRBJ2-2 few TRBD2 TRBV27 TGTGCCAGCAGTCCCACCCAGGGACTAGCGGGAGGGGAGCTGTTTTTT CASSPTQGLAGGELFF
TRBJ1-5 many TRBD1 TRBV20-1 TGCAGTGCCACGGGACAGGGTTTTAGGCAGCCCCAGCATTTT CSATGQGFRQPQHF
TRBJ2-7 . TRBD2 TRBV9 TGTGCCAGCAGCCCAAGTCTAGCGGGAGCCTACGAGCAGTACTTC CASSPSLAGAYEQYF
TRBJ1-1 many . TRBV20-1 TGCAGTGCTAGAGAACGGCGGCAGAACACTGAAGCTTTCTTT CSARERRQNTEAFF
TRBJ2-1 few . TRBV11-2 TGTGCCAGCAGCCGTCTTGTTCCCCTGAGACAGGCCAGCTCCTACAATGAGCAGTTCTTC CASSRLVPLRQASSYNEQFF
TRBJ2-1 . TRBD2 TRBV12-3/TRBV12-4 TGTGCCAGCAGTAGTGGGACTAGCGGACGATGGGATGAGCAGTTCTTC CASSSGTSGRWDEQFF
TRBJ2-3 few . TRBV5-1 TGCGCCAGCAGCATACTCGAGAGAGATACGCAGTATTTT CASSILERDTQYF
TRBJ2-2 many . TRBV9 TGTGCCAGCAGCGTCGACAGGGAGGTCACCGGGGAGCTGTTTTTT CASSVDREVTGELFF
TRBJ2-1 few . TRBV11-3 TGTGCCAGCAGCTCGCCTCTTCAAGGAGCCTACAATGAGCAGTTCTTC CASSSPLQGAYNEQFF
TRBJ1-1 few . TRBV14 TGTGCCAGCAGCCGGTATCGTATGGGGAACACTGAAGCTTTCTTT CASSRYRMGNTEAFF
TRBJ2-3 . TRBD1 TRBV29-1 TGCAGCGTTGGGGGACAGTACACAGATACGCAGTATTTT CSVGGQYTDTQYF
TRBJ2-5 . TRBD2 TRBV6-5 TGTGCCAGCAGTTATCAGTCTAGCGGGAAAGAGACCCAGTACTTC CASSYQSSGKETQYF
TRBJ2-1 few TRBD2 TRBV7-7 TGTGCTAGCAGCTTAGAGGCTAGCGGGGGGGCCCTAACCTACAATGAGCAGTTCTTC CASSLEASGGALTYNEQFF
TRBJ1-2 few . TRBV4-2 TGTGCCAGCAGCCAAGATGTGTCTGGGTATGGCTACACCTTC CASSQDVSGYGYTF
TRBJ1-2 few . TRBV27 TGTGCCAGCAGCCGCGGCGGGGACTACTATGGCTACACCTTC CASSRGGDYYGYTF
TRBJ2-3 few . TRBV6-6 TGTGCCAGCAGCCGAGCGGGTATGAGCACAGATACGCAGTATTTT CASSRAGMSTDTQYF
TRBJ2-1 . . TRBV7-8 TGTGCCAGCAGCTACCCCGGCGGGGCGGGCAATGAGCAGTTCTTC CASSYPGGAGNEQFF
TRBJ2-2 . . TRBV3-1 TGTGCCAGCAGCCATCCAAGGTCCGGGGAGCTGTTTTTT CASSHPRSGELFF
TRBJ1-5 few . TRBV12-3/TRBV12-4 TGTGCCAGCAGTTTGTCCAGGGCGCCGTATAGCAATCAGCCCCAGCATTTT CASSLSRAPYSNQPQHF
TRBJ2-2 . . TRBV5-1 TGCGCCAGCAGGGCCGGAGCGCGGGGAGGTCCGACCGGGGAGCTGTTTTTT CASRAGARGGPTGELFF
TRBJ2-1 few TRBD2 TRBV7-3 TGTGCCAGCAGCCCCCAACTAGCGGGCCTGTACAATGAGCAGTTCTTC CASSPQLAGLYNEQFF
TRBJ2-2 . . TRBV7-8 TGTGCCAGCAGCTCCCTCCGGGACCAAAGGCGGGCTACCGGGGAGCTGTTTTTT CASSSLRDQRRATGELFF
TRBJ2-2 . . TRBV7-9 TGTGCCAGCATCCAGGGGGAGCTGTTTTTT CASIQGELFF
TRBJ2-5 few . TRBV6-6 TGTGCCAGCAGTCCAACCCCCTGGGCCCAAGAGACCCAGTACTTC CASSPTPWAQETQYF
TRBJ2-3 . . TRBV28 TGTGCCAGCAGCGAGCATGGGGGCGGAACAGATACGCAGTATTTT CASSEHGGGTDTQYF
TRBJ2-5 many TRBD2 TRBV12-3/TRBV12-4 TGTGCCAGCAGTCCCGGGACTAGCCTACCAGAGACCCAGTACTTC CASSPGTSLPETQYF
TRBJ2-1 many . TRBV12-3/TRBV12-4 TGTGCCAGCAGTTCCTCAATTGGGCAGTTCTTC CASSSSIGQFF